The 10 T cell receptor beta chains listed next were all sequenced from one sample in a study of blood T cells in healthy people across ages. Combining a sample-barcoded 5' primer with a J-beta primer mix, a second PCR ran for about 7 to 11 cycles. TCRdb ran MiXCR on the 5' RACE reads and lists one entry per CDR3 protein. The sample comprises hundreds of thousands of distinct CDR3 sequences, over 20% of which are singletons, and around 3.4% rests with the top ten. The sample taken for sequencing was blood. The source is a man in his sixties or seventies in good health.

The chain couples TRBV7-2 to TRBJ2-5; a weak D match, TRBD2 (6 bases). Between the trimmed V and J ends, which lost 1 base and 5 bases, there was a span of 11 bases. CDR1 and CDR2 from the germline V gene are SGHTA and FQGNSA. This CDR3 spans 14 amino acids. The CDR3, as DNA: TGTGCCAGCAGCTTAGGTTGGACTAAGGAGACCCAGTACTTC. Amino acids: CASSLGWTKETQYF.

The rearrangement joins TRBV10-3 to TRBJ2-2; D tentatively reads TRBD1 or TRBD2 (5 bases each). From germline, CDR1 is ENHRY and CDR2 SYGVKD. With 5 bases removed from V and 2 bases from J, the gap between germline ends came to 12 bases. The CDR3 loop spans 15 amino acids. This CDR3 is CAISKGRGNTGELFF. The CDR3 region has the DNA TGTGCCATCAGTAAGGGACGGGGCAACACCGGGGAGCTGTTTTTT.

This clonotype has just a few counts. The chain combines TRBV6-5 with TRBJ2-5; D may be TRBD1 or TRBD2 (7 bases each). The DNA end is a closer match to TRBJ2-7, so the J assignment may be wrong. This CDR3 contains 14 residues. CDR1 is MNHEY, CDR2 SVGAGI, per germline. In nucleotides, the CDR3 is TGTGCCAGCAGTTACCAGGGGGGGCTCTACGAGCAGTACTTC. Its translation is CASSYQGGLYEQYF.

The chain combines TRBV21-1 with TRBJ2-3; the table assigns TRBD1, which was not confirmed against the DNA. TRBV21-1 is a recognized pseudogene. The CDR3 consists of 17 residues. The CDR3 nucleotides read TGTGCCAGCAGCCAACCGGGACAGGGGGCCCCCACAGATACGCAGTATTTT. Translating gives CASSQPGQGAPTDTQYF.

This clonotype turned up a few times. The chain uses TRBV6-2 or TRBV6-3 and TRBJ2-5; tentatively, D is TRBD2 (5 bases). Gene TRBJ2-1 matches the end of the DNA better, so the J call may be wrong. The CDR3 extends over 14 amino acids. CDR1 MNHEY and CDR2 SVGEGT come from the germline V gene. The CDR3 reads CASSYAGRDNEQFF. In DNA form, the CDR3 reads TGTGCCAGCAGTTACGCGGGTAGGGACAATGAGCAGTTCTTC.

This clonotype was seen only a few times. The chain couples TRBV20-1 to TRBJ2-7, with 15 bases matching TRBD2. There are 16 residues in the CDR3. V lost 6 bases to trimming and J lost 0 bases; unmatched junction nucleotides: 6. CDR1 is DFQATT, CDR2 SNEGSKA, per germline (reference sequence). This CDR3 is CSASGLAGGNSYEQYF. The CDR3 DNA reads TGCAGTGCCTCGGGACTAGCGGGAGGTAACTCCTACGAGCAGTACTTC.

This clonotype was counted only a few times. V usage is TRBV6-2 or TRBV6-3 and J usage is TRBJ2-7; no clear D. Looked up from germline, CDR1 is MNHEY and CDR2 is SVGEGT. The CDR3 runs to 13 residues. V gave up 5 bases and J gave up 2 bases, with 10 bases separating them. The CDR3 DNA sequence: TGTGCCAGCAGTCCTCGTGGGACCTACGAGCAGTACTTC. It codes for CASSPRGTYEQYF.

This clonotype has just a few counts. V and J are TRBV20-1 and TRBJ2-5; tentative D call: TRBD1 (6 bases). CDR3 size: 12 residues. Trimming cost V 6 bases and J 5 bases, with 13 bases left between them. Germline values: CDR1 DFQATT, CDR2 SNEGSKA (reference sequence). The CDR3 loop reads CSALGHGETQYF. In DNA form, the CDR3 reads TGCAGTGCACTGGGACACGGCGAGACCCAGTACTTC.

Concerning this clonotype itself: One end of the junction varies from germline; a read error may be responsible. The V call is TRBV29-1, the J call TRBJ1-2; D call uncertain. The CDR3 length is 14 residues. Per the germline V gene, CDR1 is SQVTM and CDR2 is ANQGSEA. DNA for the CDR3: TGCAGCGTTGAGTACAGCCCCTTCGACTACGGCTACGCCTTC. It specifies CSVEYSPFDYGYAF.

This clonotype was found a few times. The chain combines TRBV5-6 with TRBJ2-5; TRBD1 matches 8 bases. This CDR3 spans 15 amino acids. V was clipped by 3 bases and J by 3 bases; unmatched bases: 7. Germline CDR1 SGHDT, CDR2 YYEEEE. CDR3 nucleotides: TGTGCCAGCAGCTCATTTAGGACAGGGAAAGAGACCCAGTACTTC. Protein sequence: CASSSFRTGKETQYF. The full variable domain, rest sourced from reference TRBV5-6 and TRBJ2-5, is DAGVTQSPTHLIKTRGQQVTLRCSPKSGHDTVSWYQQALGQGPQFIFQYYEEEERQRGNFPDRFSGHQFPNYSSELNVNALLLGDSALYLCASSSFRTGKETQYFGPGTRLLVL.